The entry that follows covers one T cell receptor beta chain sequence. Its antigen remains unknown. The entry originates in a study of CD8+ T cells in alopecia areata. Overall study: Treated patients swallowed 5 to 10 mg of oral tofacitinib twice daily. Whole-study findings and limits: The study also sequences resident alphabeta T cells of normal skin in scalp samples. Among the top 100, expanded CD8+ clones, as well as scalp clonality, were significantly decreased by tofacitinib.

Treatment of the sample: oral pan-JAK inhibitor, 5-10 mg twice daily. cDNA serving as the sequencing template came from extracted, reverse transcribed RNA. Profiled with immunoSEQ multiplex PCR; TCRdb holds only in-frame clones, not every one. Among 150,000 to 200,000 clones listed, approximately 59% were seen once. The CDR3 sequence is 15 residues long. Trimming removed 3 bases at V and 7 bases at J, with 14 bases between. Germline V gives CDR1 SGDLS, CDR2 YYNGEE. Here the sequenced sample was CD4+ T cells sorted from blood, taken between weeks 55 and 65, from a patient treated with tofacitinib. The source is a human donor with alopecia areata. The chain couples TRBV9 to TRBJ1-6; D is uncertain. CDR3 protein: CASSEAPMGNSPLHF. CDR3 nucleotides: TGTGCCAGCAGCGAAGCACCGATGGGGAATTCACCCCTCCACTTT.